The rows below give T cell receptor beta chains drawn from one sample of a study of shared clonotypes between healthy human individuals. Assay: immunoSEQ multiplex PCR; the TCRdb copy retains only in-frame clones and omits some. The top ten hold 30% to 35% of the sample, which has some 690,000 clones, around 91% seen once. The sequencing input was memory CD8+ T cells from PBMCs. The receptors derive from a man younger than 30 in good health. Some clones in this sample may be carry-over from other donors' samples. CDR3s include the opening cysteine and the closing phenylalanine or tryptophan. Fields, in order: J gene, D gene, clone size, V gene, CDR3 DNA, CDR3 protein. The D gene is left open where the match is weak. Not every row has a clone size; where given, it reads once, few, many or a size class.

J: TRBJ2-3; D: TRBD2; size: NA; V: TRBV5-1; DNA: TGCGCCAGCAGGGAACGCGGGAGACACACAGATACGCAGTATTTT; CDR3: CASRERGRHTDTQYF
J: TRBJ1-2; D: NA; size: NA; V: TRBV5-6; DNA: TGTGCCAGCAGCTTGGTCCGGCCCACGGGGGGCTACACCTTC; CDR3: CASSLVRPTGGYTF
J: TRBJ1-3; D: NA; size: NA; V: TRBV5-8; DNA: TGTGCCAGCAGCTTGGGGGGAGCTGGAAACACCATATATTTT; CDR3: CASSLGGAGNTIYF
J: TRBJ2-1; D: NA; size: NA; V: TRBV5-8; DNA: TGTGCCAGCAGCCACTCGGTGGGCAGCTACAATGAGCAGTTCTTC; CDR3: CASSHSVGSYNEQFF
J: TRBJ2-7; D: NA; size: NA; V: TRBV9; DNA: TGTGCCAGCAGCGCGACCGGAGCCTCTCGGAGCGAGCAGTACTTC; CDR3: CASSATGASRSEQYF
J: TRBJ2-3; D: NA; size: NA; V: TRBV7-9; DNA: TGTGCCAGCAGCCAACAGGGTAGCACAGATACGCAGTATTTT; CDR3: CASSQQGSTDTQYF
J: TRBJ2-2; D: NA; size: NA; V: TRBV27; DNA: TGTGCCAGCAGTTTCGGTGGAGTCGGGTCGCTGTTTTTT; CDR3: CASSFGGVGSLFF
J: TRBJ1-5; D: NA; size: NA; V: TRBV27; DNA: TGTGCCAGCAGTTTGTGGGGCGGCGATCAGCCCCAGCATTTT; CDR3: CASSLWGGDQPQHF
J: TRBJ1-1; D: NA; size: NA; V: TRBV20-1; DNA: TGCAGTGCTAGAGGTCCCGAGGGAGCTTTCTTT; CDR3: CSARGPEGAFF
J: TRBJ2-7; D: TRBD1; size: NA; V: TRBV13; DNA: TGTGCCAGCAGCTCACCGGGACAGGGTATCCACGAGCAGTACTTC; CDR3: CASSSPGQGIHEQYF
J: TRBJ1-1; D: NA; size: NA; V: TRBV5-4; DNA: TGTGCCAGCAGCTTTCTCGCGGAGAACACTGAAGCTTTCTTT; CDR3: CASSFLAENTEAFF
J: TRBJ2-5; D: NA; size: NA; V: TRBV2; DNA: TGTGCCAGATGGGACTTAAGCGGAGGAGCGGAGACCCAGTACTTC; CDR3: CARWDLSGGAETQYF
J: TRBJ1-5; D: NA; size: NA; V: TRBV2; DNA: TGTGCCAGCAGGACAAGTTTTAGCAATCAGCCCCAGCATTTT; CDR3: CASRTSFSNQPQHF
J: TRBJ1-5; D: NA; size: NA; V: TRBV6-7; DNA: TGTGCCAGCAGTTACCCAGTGAGCGGGCAGGCGTCAGGGCGGGAGAATCAGCCCCAGCATTTT; CDR3: CASSYPVSGQASGRENQPQHF
J: TRBJ1-1; D: NA; size: NA; V: TRBV6-5; DNA: TGTGCCAGCGGGGGGCTTGGTGAAGCTTTCTTT; CDR3: CASGGLGEAFF
J: TRBJ2-5; D: NA; size: NA; V: TRBV27; DNA: TGTGCCAGCAGTAGGGGCCAGGAGGGGCAGACCCAGTACTTC; CDR3: CASSRGQEGQTQYF
J: TRBJ1-1; D: NA; size: NA; V: TRBV19; DNA: TGTGCCAGTAGTAGAGTTGGCACTGAAGCTTTCTTT; CDR3: CASSRVGTEAFF
J: TRBJ1-3; D: NA; size: NA; V: TRBV6-5; DNA: TGTGCCAGCAGTTACCGGGGGACCTCTGGAAACACCATATATTTT; CDR3: CASSYRGTSGNTIYF
J: TRBJ2-7; D: TRBD1; size: NA; V: TRBV7-9; DNA: TGTGCCAGCAGCTCGAGACAGGGGAAGGACGAGCAGTACTTC; CDR3: CASSSRQGKDEQYF
J: TRBJ2-7; D: NA; size: NA; V: TRBV6-1; DNA: TGTGCCACCACAGAGGCCCTAGGAGCCTACGAGCAGTACTTC; CDR3: CATTEALGAYEQYF
J: TRBJ1-2; D: NA; size: NA; V: TRBV6-4; DNA: TGTGCCAGCAGCGGTTTACCAGGACAGTCTTATGGCTACACCTTC; CDR3: CASSGLPGQSYGYTF
J: TRBJ2-7; D: TRBD1; size: once; V: TRBV27; DNA: TGTGCCAGCAGTTTAGGCCCGGGACAGGGTACCTACGAGCAGTACTTC; CDR3: CASSLGPGQGTYEQYF
J: TRBJ1-3; D: TRBD1; size: few; V: TRBV5-5; DNA: TGTGCCAGCAGCTTTGGGACAGGGACTGGAAACACCATATATTTT; CDR3: CASSFGTGTGNTIYF
J: TRBJ2-1; D: TRBD2; size: NA; V: TRBV27; DNA: TGTGCCAGCACCCCCGGGACTAGCGGGACGAATGAGCAGTTCTTC; CDR3: CASTPGTSGTNEQFF
J: TRBJ2-1; D: NA; size: once; V: TRBV9; DNA: TGTGCCAGCAGCGTAGTGGCGCCCGATGAGCAGTTCTTC; CDR3: CASSVVAPDEQFF
J: TRBJ2-7; D: NA; size: NA; V: TRBV2; DNA: TGTGCCAGCAGTAGGACTGAAAGTTCCTACGAGCAGTACTTC; CDR3: CASSRTESSYEQYF
J: TRBJ2-3; D: NA; size: NA; V: TRBV25-1; DNA: TGTGCCAGCAGTGAATGGTCTGGTTGGGGGCTGAGCACAGATACGCAGTATTTT; CDR3: CASSEWSGWGLSTDTQYF
J: TRBJ2-2; D: NA; size: NA; V: TRBV27; DNA: TGTGCCAGCAGTTTTCGAAGTGAGCTGTTTTTT; CDR3: CASSFRSELFF
J: TRBJ2-7; D: NA; size: NA; V: TRBV2; DNA: TGTGCCAGCAGTGAAGCAAGACAGGAGAACTACGAGCAGTACTTC; CDR3: CASSEARQENYEQYF
J: TRBJ1-1; D: TRBD1; size: NA; V: TRBV10-3; DNA: TGTGCCATCAGTGAATACAGGGGGCTGAACACTGAAGCTTTCTTT; CDR3: CAISEYRGLNTEAFF
J: TRBJ1-1; D: NA; size: NA; V: TRBV4-3; DNA: TGCGCCAGCAGCCAAGGGACAGTCGGCACTGAAGCTTTCTTT; CDR3: CASSQGTVGTEAFF
J: TRBJ2-7; D: NA; size: NA; V: TRBV6-1; DNA: TGTGCCAGCAGTGAAGAGACAGGCTCCTACGAGCAGTACTTC; CDR3: CASSEETGSYEQYF
J: TRBJ2-3; D: NA; size: NA; V: TRBV28; DNA: TGTGCCAGCAGTCGTCCAATAAAACTAGCAGATACGCAGTATTTT; CDR3: CASSRPIKLADTQYF
J: TRBJ2-7; D: NA; size: NA; V: TRBV14; DNA: TGTGCCAGCAGCCAACTAGGGTACTACGAGCAGTACTTC; CDR3: CASSQLGYYEQYF
J: TRBJ2-7; D: NA; size: once; V: TRBV10-3; DNA: TGTGCCATCGCCAGCGGGTACGAGCAGTACTTC; CDR3: CAIASGYEQYF
J: TRBJ2-3; D: NA; size: NA; V: TRBV28; DNA: TGTGCCAGCAGTGCCCGGACCGCAACCTTAGATACGCAGTATTTT; CDR3: CASSARTATLDTQYF
J: TRBJ2-3; D: NA; size: NA; V: TRBV28; DNA: TGTGCCAGCAGTCGAGACAGGGAGGTGGCAGATACGCAGTATTTT; CDR3: CASSRDREVADTQYF
J: TRBJ2-2; D: NA; size: NA; V: TRBV7-9; DNA: TGTGCCAGCATCAAAGTGGGGGAGCTGTTTTTT; CDR3: CASIKVGELFF
J: TRBJ2-1; D: TRBD2; size: NA; V: TRBV13; DNA: TGTGCCAGCAGCTCGGGACTAGCGGGAGGGCCGGGGGAGCAGTTCTTC; CDR3: CASSSGLAGGPGEQFF
J: TRBJ1-4; D: NA; size: NA; V: TRBV27; DNA: TGTGCCAGCAGTTCCCGAGATAATGAAAAACTGTTTTTT; CDR3: CASSSRDNEKLFF
J: TRBJ2-3; D: TRBD1; size: NA; V: TRBV29-1; DNA: TGCAGCGTGGACATTGGACAGGGGTACGGAAATACGCAGTATTTT; CDR3: CSVDIGQGYGNTQYF
J: TRBJ2-7; D: TRBD2; size: NA; V: TRBV27; DNA: TGTGCCAGCAGCCCCGGGACTAGCGGGAGTTACGAGCAGTACTTC; CDR3: CASSPGTSGSYEQYF
J: TRBJ2-1; D: TRBD2; size: NA; V: TRBV2; DNA: TGTGCCAGCAGTGGAACTAGCGAAATCTACAATGAGCAGTTCTTC; CDR3: CASSGTSEIYNEQFF
J: TRBJ2-2; D: TRBD2; size: NA; V: TRBV7-9; DNA: TGTGCCAGCAGCTTAGACAGCGGGAGGAACACCGGGGAGCTGTTTTTT; CDR3: CASSLDSGRNTGELFF
J: TRBJ2-5; D: NA; size: many; V: TRBV21-1; DNA: TGTGCCAGCAGCAAAAGCTCTCGATCGGAGACCCAGTACTTC; CDR3: CASSKSSRSETQYF
J: TRBJ2-2; D: NA; size: NA; V: TRBV7-9; DNA: TGTGCCAGCAGCACCGAGGTCACCGGGGAGCTGTTTTTT; CDR3: CASSTEVTGELFF
J: TRBJ2-5; D: TRBD2; size: NA; V: TRBV9; DNA: TGTGCCAGCAGCCCCCGGCGCGGGGGGGAGACCCAGTACTTC; CDR3: CASSPRRGGETQYF
J: TRBJ1-2; D: NA; size: NA; V: TRBV19; DNA: TGTGCCAGTAGTACCGGGACACCTAACTATGGCTACACCTTC; CDR3: CASSTGTPNYGYTF
J: TRBJ2-1; D: TRBD2; size: NA; V: TRBV2; DNA: TGTGCCAGCAGTTCGGGACTAGCGGTTTTCAATGAGCAGTTCTTC; CDR3: CASSSGLAVFNEQFF
J: TRBJ2-7; D: TRBD1; size: NA; V: TRBV4-1; DNA: TGCGCCAGCAGCCAAGATCCCGACAGGGTGGAGTACTTC; CDR3: CASSQDPDRVEYF
J: TRBJ2-2; D: NA; size: NA; V: TRBV27; DNA: TGTGCCAGCAGTCAAAGTTTCACCGGGGAGCTGTTTTTT; CDR3: CASSQSFTGELFF
J: TRBJ2-7; D: TRBD2; size: few; V: TRBV4-2; DNA: TGTGCCAGCAGCCAGGAACTAGCGGGAGGGTTCGAGCAGTACTTC; CDR3: CASSQELAGGFEQYF
J: TRBJ2-7; D: TRBD2; size: NA; V: TRBV15; DNA: TGTGCCACCAGTGAGCGGGAGGGTAACGAGCAGTACTTC; CDR3: CATSEREGNEQYF
J: TRBJ2-7; D: NA; size: NA; V: TRBV25-1; DNA: TGTGCCAGCAGTGAATCGGAGACCCCTTTCTACGAGCAGTACTTC; CDR3: CASSESETPFYEQYF